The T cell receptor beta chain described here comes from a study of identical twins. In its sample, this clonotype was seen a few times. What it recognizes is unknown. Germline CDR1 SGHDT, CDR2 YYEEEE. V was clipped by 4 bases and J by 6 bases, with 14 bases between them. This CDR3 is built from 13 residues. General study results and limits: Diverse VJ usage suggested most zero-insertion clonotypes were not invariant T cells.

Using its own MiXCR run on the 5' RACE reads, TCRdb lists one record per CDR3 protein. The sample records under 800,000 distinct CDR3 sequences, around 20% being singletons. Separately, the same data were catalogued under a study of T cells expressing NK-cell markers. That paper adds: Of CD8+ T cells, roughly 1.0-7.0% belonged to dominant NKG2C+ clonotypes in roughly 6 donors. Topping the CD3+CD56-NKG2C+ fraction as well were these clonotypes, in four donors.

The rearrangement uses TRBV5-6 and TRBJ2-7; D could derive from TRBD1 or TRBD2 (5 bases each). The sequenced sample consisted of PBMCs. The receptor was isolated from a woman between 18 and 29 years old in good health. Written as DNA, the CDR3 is TGTGCCAGCAGCCCCGGACTTGGGGGCGAGCAGTACTTC. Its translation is CASSPGLGGEQYF.